One and the same sample provided the 15 T cell receptor beta chains below, sequenced in a study of blood T cell repertoires in COVID-19. This table comes from immunoSEQ multiplex PCR, and its TCRdb copy is limited to in-frame clones, with some not included. The sample holds almost 350,000 clones, roughly 89% seen once. Sequenced input: peripheral blood. These receptors were obtained from a woman aged 55-70 years with COVID-19, enrolled during active disease.

This clone was detected once. The chain's CDR3 is CASSAVTGAVGGNTIYF. In DNA form, the CDR3 reads TGTGCCAGCAGCGCCGTCACAGGGGCCGTCGGTGGAAACACCATATATTTT. This chain joins TRBV9 and TRBJ1-3; 7 bases map to TRBD1. The CDR3 extends over 17 amino acids. Germline CDR1 reads SGDLS; CDR2 reads YYNGEE. V shed 3 bases, J shed 3 bases, and the junction held 12 bases outside the gene matches.

On this clone: Other DNA sequences in the sample encode the same CDR3. This chain connects TRBV3-1 (or the pseudogene TRBV3-2) to TRBJ2-7; D unresolved. Germline lookup yields CDR1 LGHDT and CDR2 YNNKEL (reference sequence). The length of the CDR3 is 11 residues. Trimming left V 1 base short and J 6 bases short, with 4 bases between. CDR3 sequence reads: CASSQAGEQYF. CDR3 coding DNA: TGTGCCAGCAGCCAAGCCGGCGAGCAGTACTTC.

The chain employs TRBV29-1 and TRBJ1-2; 9 positions agree with TRBD1. Germline CDR1 is SQVTM and CDR2 is ANQGSEA. Losses at the gene ends were 8 bases for V and 1 base for J; bases not matched to a gene: 17. CDR3 length equals 17 residues. The CDR3 loop reads CSTEGQGPLGLNYGYTF. CDR3 nucleotide sequence: TGCAGCACCGAGGGACAGGGCCCACTCGGTCTTAACTATGGCTACACCTTC.

J is TRBJ1-2 and V is TRBV28; D not certain. The CDR3 totals 11 residues. Germline loops: CDR1 MDHEN, CDR2 SYDVKM. The V end was cut by 8 bases, the J end by 8 bases, with 12 bases between. This chain's CDR3 is CASASMQGYTF. The CDR3 DNA reads as TGTGCCAGCGCCTCCATGCAGGGCTACACCTTC.

This clone has just a few counts. This CDR3 reads CASSLFQGTYEQYF. As DNA, the CDR3 is TGTGCCAGCAGCTTGTTTCAGGGGACCTACGAGCAGTACTTC. This chain connects TRBV5-5 to TRBJ2-7, with D perhaps matching TRBD1 (6 bases). The ends were cut back, 1 base at V and 2 bases at J, with 10 bases in the middle. This CDR3 comprises 14 residues. The germline V gene encodes CDR1 SGHKS and CDR2 YYEKEE (reference sequence). The variable domain in full, completed from reference TRBV5-5 and TRBJ2-7, reads DAGVTQSPTHLIKTRGQQVTLRCSPISGHKSVSWYQQVLGQGPQFIFQYYEKEERGRGNFPDRFSARQFPNYSSELNVNALLLGDSALYLCASSLFQGTYEQYFGPGTRLTVT.

The rearrangement links TRBV5-4 to TRBJ1-1; 7 nucleotides agree with TRBD1. J gave up 4 bases and V 4 bases, and 7 bases lay outside the gene matches. Germline V CDR1 and CDR2: SGHNT, YYREEE (reference sequence). The CDR3 sequence is 14 residues long. The CDR3 DNA follows: TGTGCCAGCAGCATACAGGGGCGAGGCACTGAAGCTTTCTTT. It specifies CASSIQGRGTEAFF. The variable domain in full, completed from reference TRBV5-4 and TRBJ1-1, reads ETGVTQSPTHLIKTRGQQVTLRCSSQSGHNTVSWYQQALGQGPQFIFQYYREEENGRGNFPPRFSGLQFPNYSSELNVNALELDDSALYLCASSIQGRGTEAFFGQGTRLTVV.

This sequence joins TRBV7-3 and TRBJ1-1, with 10 nucleotides matching TRBD1. This CDR3 has 15 residues. CDR1 and CDR2 (germline): SGHTA, FQGTGA. V lost 4 bases and J lost 4; bases outside the gene matches: 6. CDR3 residues: CASSWTGGIGTEAFF. In nucleotides, the CDR3 is TGTGCCAGCAGCTGGACAGGGGGAATTGGCACTGAAGCTTTCTTT. Looking up the rest from reference TRBV7-3 and TRBJ1-1 gives the full variable domain: GAGVSQTPSNKVTEKGKYVELRCDPISGHTALYWYRQSLGQGPEFLIYFQGTGAADDSGLPNDRFFAVRPEGSVSTLKIQRTERGDSAVYLCASSWTGGIGTEAFFGQGTRLTVV.

This sequence joins TRBV4-1 and TRBJ1-1, with TRBD1 matching over 8 bases. CDR1 is MGHRA and CDR2 is YSYEKL in the germline V gene. The CDR3 runs to 13 residues. Trimming removed 0 bases from V and 8 bases from J; junction bases left unmatched: 2. The CDR3 region is CASSQDRGREAFF. CDR3 DNA: TGCGCCAGCAGCCAAGACAGGGGGCGCGAAGCTTTCTTT.

Turning to this clone: One end of the junction varies from germline; a read error may be responsible. The rearrangement links TRBV7-7 to TRBJ2-5, with 9 bases lining up with TRBD2. CDR1 is SSHAT and CDR2 is FNYEAQ in the germline V gene (reference sequence). The CDR3 runs 15 residues. The CDR3 coding sequence is TGTGCTAGCAGCGGAGCGGGGGGCCCCCAAGAGACCCAGTACTTC. This encodes CASSGAGGPQETQYF. Full variable domain (remainder filled in from reference TRBV7-7 and TRBJ2-5): GAGVSQSPRYKVTKRGQDVTLRCDPISSHATLYWYQQALGQGPEFLTYFNYEAQPDKSGLPSDRFSAERPEGSISTLTIQRTEQRDSAMYRCASSGAGGPQETQYFGPGTRLLVL.

This clone showed up just once. V gene TRBV7-3 combines with J gene TRBJ2-6; 7 positions agree with TRBD1. Germline lookup yields CDR1 SGHTA and CDR2 FQGTGA. The CDR3 has 15 residues. J lost 2 bases, V lost 4 bases, and 2 bases had no gene match. The CDR3 here is CASSWGTAGANVLTF. The CDR3, as DNA: TGTGCCAGCAGCTGGGGGACAGCTGGGGCCAACGTCCTGACTTTC.

The rearrangement joins TRBV23-1 to TRBJ2-7; the match to TRBD2 covers 8 bases. TRBV23-1 is labeled an ORF, and its function is uncertain. This CDR3 comprises 14 residues. Germline trimming cut 4 bases from V and 3 bases from J; bases unmatched to any gene: 5. DNA for the CDR3: TGCGCCAGCAGTCCTCGGCTAGCGGGCTACGAGCAGTACTTC. This sequence encodes CASSPRLAGYEQYF.

This clone was recorded once. The sample carries other DNA sequences with the same CDR3. The chain links TRBV28 to TRBJ1-4, with a tentative D call TRBD1 (6 bases). Trimming pared 1 base from V and 3 bases from J, leaving 6 bases between. Germline CDR1 is MDHEN and CDR2 is SYDVKM. The CDR3 is 14 residues long. In DNA form, the CDR3 reads TGTGCCAGCAGTTTATCAGGGGCTAATGAAAAACTGTTTTTT. Its protein product is CASSLSGANEKLFF.

V and J are TRBV7-8 and TRBJ2-1; perhaps TRBD1 as D (6 bases). CDR3 length: 13 residues. Trimming stripped 8 bases from V and 6 bases from J, with 14 bases between. Germline V gene data show CDR1 as SGHVS and CDR2 as FQNEAQ. Written as DNA, the CDR3 is TGTGCCAGCCACAGGGATATCCTCAATGAGCAGTTCTTC. It yields the protein CASHRDILNEQFF. Supplemented by reference TRBV7-8 and TRBJ2-1, the full variable domain reads GAGVSQSPRYKVAKRGQDVALRCDPISGHVSLFWYQQALGQGPEFLTYFQNEAQLDKSGLPSDRFFAERPEGSVSTLKIQRTQQEDSAVYLCASHRDILNEQFFGPGTRLTVL.

The chain links TRBV7-9 to TRBJ1-4; D may be TRBD1 (5 bases). Germline assignment: CDR1 SEHNR and CDR2 FQNEAQ (reference sequence). Trimming removed 5 bases from V and 8 bases from J, with 15 bases in between. The CDR3 covers 14 residues. CDR3 DNA sequence: TGTGCCAGCAGCGACACAGGTTCCAGCGAAAAACTGTTTTTT. As protein: CASSDTGSSEKLFF.

The chain uses TRBV7-6 and TRBJ1-2; D may be TRBD1 (5 bases). Between the trimmed V and J ends, which lost 3 bases and 12 bases, there was a span of 17 bases. Germline CDR1 is SGHVS and CDR2 is FNYEAQ. This CDR3 has 13 residues. CDR3 bases: TGTGCCAGCAGCTTGGCCCAGGGACTCAACAACACCTTC. Its translation: CASSLAQGLNNTF.